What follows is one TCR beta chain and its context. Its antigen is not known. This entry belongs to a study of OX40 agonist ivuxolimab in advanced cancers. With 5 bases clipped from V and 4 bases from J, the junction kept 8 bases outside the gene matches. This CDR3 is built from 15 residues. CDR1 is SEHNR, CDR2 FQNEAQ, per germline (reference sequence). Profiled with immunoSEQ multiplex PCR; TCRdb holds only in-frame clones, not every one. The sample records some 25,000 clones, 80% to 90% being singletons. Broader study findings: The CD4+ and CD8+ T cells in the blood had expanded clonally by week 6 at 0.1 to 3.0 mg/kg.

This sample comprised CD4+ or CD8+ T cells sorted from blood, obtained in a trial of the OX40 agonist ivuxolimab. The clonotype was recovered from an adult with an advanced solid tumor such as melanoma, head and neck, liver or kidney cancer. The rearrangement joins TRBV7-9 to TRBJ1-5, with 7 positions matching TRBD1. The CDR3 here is CASSLGTAPNQPQHF. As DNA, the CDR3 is TGTGCCAGCAGCCTCGGGACAGCTCCAAATCAGCCCCAGCATTTT. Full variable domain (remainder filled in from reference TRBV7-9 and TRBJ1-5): DTGVSQNPRHKITKRGQNVTFRCDPISEHNRLYWYRQTLGQGPEFLTYFQNEAQLEKSRLLSDRFSAERPKGSFSTLEIQRTEQGDSAMYLCASSLGTAPNQPQHFGDGTRLSIL.